The clone carrying this T cell receptor (beta chain) was seen at least ten times. Germline-derived CDR1 and CDR2 are ENHRY and SYGVKD. Trimming took off 4 bases at V and 0 bases at J, with 9 bases between the two ends. The CDR3 spans 14 residues. This specimen comes from a study of type 1 and type 2 diabetes patients. Each participant gave approximately 9.6 milliliters of peripheral blood. The PCR template was genomic DNA. Multiplex PCR with 30 forward and 13 reverse primers amplified the TCR beta CDR3. TCRdb re-called the multiplex PCR reads through MiXCR, storing one row per CDR3 protein. The sample contains around 300,000 distinct CDR3 sequences, roughly 44% of which appear only once.

This TCR was sampled from a man between 18 and 35 years old with type 2 diabetes. Sequenced material: peripheral blood mononuclear cells (PBMCs). The chain couples TRBV10-3 to TRBJ1-2; D may be TRBD1 (6 bases). The CDR3 DNA follows: TGTGCCATCAGTGGGACAGATACTAACTATGGCTACACCTTC. The encoded protein is CAISGTDTNYGYTF.